One sample yielded the 5 T cell receptor beta chains listed below, sequenced in a study of T cell responses to AZD1222 COVID-19 vaccine. TCRdb's copy holds only in-frame clones and misses some; the assay was immunoSEQ multiplex PCR. The data hold about 120,000 clones, with 75% to 95% observed a single time. The source material was peripheral blood, sampled on day 0 of AZD1222 vaccination. The receptors shown here come from an adult in good health.

A remark on this clone: Since no conserved phenylalanine or tryptophan closes the CDR3, a read error is the likely cause. Because the CDR3's place on the DNA is in doubt, the DNA is left out and the CDR3 is given as listed by TCRdb. The V call is TRBV30, the J call TRBJ1-1. The CDR3 extends over 9 residues, inclusive of both ends. From germline, CDR1 is GTSNPN and CDR2 SVGIG (reference sequence). This CDR3 is CAWSVGPPR.

This clone was recorded once. V is TRBV6-1 and J is TRBJ2-3, with D perhaps TRBD1 (7 bases). The CDR3 runs 16 residues. The V end was cut by 0 bases, the J end by 4 bases, with 14 bases between. The germline CDR1 and CDR2 sequences are MNHNS and SASEGT. Written as DNA, the CDR3 is TGTGCCAGCAGTGAAGCGCAGGGGGGCCCGGCAGATACGCAGTATTTT. Translated, it gives CASSEAQGGPADTQYF.

The chain uses TRBV29-1 and TRBJ1-1; perhaps TRBD1 as D (5 bases). The CDR3 is made up of 12 amino acids. The germline V gene has CDR1 SQVTM and CDR2 ANQGSEA. The V and J ends lost 5 bases and 4 bases respectively, with 11 bases between them. In DNA form, the CDR3 reads TGCAGCGTTCAAGGGGTTGGCACTGAAGCTTTCTTT. This translates into CSVQGVGTEAFF.

The chain recombines TRBV25-1 with TRBJ1-3; 7 positions agree with TRBD1. CDR3 length: 15 amino acids. V was pared by 3 bases and J by 4 bases, with 6 bases of the junction left unmatched. Germline V gene data show CDR1 as MGHDK and CDR2 as SYGVNS. CDR3: CASSDRQGAGNTIYF. The CDR3 nucleotides read TGTGCCAGCAGTGACAGACAGGGCGCGGGAAACACCATATATTTT.

This chain links TRBV10-3 with TRBJ2-3; D could derive from TRBD1 or TRBD2 (5 bases each). The CDR3 has 15 amino acids. Trimming removed 6 bases from V and 3 bases from J, with 16 bases in between. CDR1 is ENHRY, CDR2 SYGVKD, per germline. CDR3 DNA: TGTGCCATCAGCTCGGGACCCGGTGCAACAGATACGCAGTATTTT. Protein product: CAISSGPGATDTQYF.